Listed below are T cell receptor beta chains from one sample, sequenced in a study of shared clonotypes between healthy human individuals. TCRdb keeps only in-frame clones here, not all; method: immunoSEQ multiplex PCR. The sample contains 1.5 million to 1.9 million clones, around 98% of which appear only once. Source material: naive CD4+ T cells sorted from blood. These receptors originate from a man aged 25-40 years in good health. The CDR3 runs from the conserved cysteine through the conserved F or W. Each record gives: clone size, J gene, D gene, V gene, CDR3 DNA, CDR3 protein. D genes are given only for firm matches. A row's size may be missing; if present it is once, few, many or a size class.

clone size: once; J gene: TRBJ1-5; D gene: TRBD1; V gene: TRBV7-2; CDR3 DNA: TGTGCCAGCAGCTCCCGGACAGGGGATTACAATCAGCCCCAGCATTTT; CDR3 protein: CASSSRTGDYNQPQHF
clone size: .; J gene: TRBJ2-7; D gene: .; V gene: TRBV4-3; CDR3 DNA: TGCGCCAGCAGCCAAGCTCTATGGCAGTCCTACGAGCAGTACTTC; CDR3 protein: CASSQALWQSYEQYF
clone size: .; J gene: TRBJ2-3; D gene: TRBD1; V gene: TRBV30; CDR3 DNA: TGTGCCTGGAGTGAAGGACAGGCCGATACGCAGTATTTT; CDR3 protein: CAWSEGQADTQYF
clone size: .; J gene: TRBJ1-2; D gene: .; V gene: TRBV19; CDR3 DNA: TGTGCCAGTAGTAAAGCCCCAAGGCGGGCAGACAACTATGGCTACACCTTC; CDR3 protein: CASSKAPRRADNYGYTF
clone size: .; J gene: TRBJ2-1; D gene: .; V gene: TRBV5-6; CDR3 DNA: TGTGCCAGCAGCTTCCTGAGCTCCTACAATGAGCAGTTCTTC; CDR3 protein: CASSFLSSYNEQFF
clone size: .; J gene: TRBJ1-5; D gene: .; V gene: TRBV19; CDR3 DNA: TGTGCCAGTAGTATCAGGGGTGGGCAGCCCCAGCATTTT; CDR3 protein: CASSIRGGQPQHF
clone size: .; J gene: TRBJ2-5; D gene: .; V gene: TRBV5-5; CDR3 DNA: TGTGCCAGCAGCATACAGGGAGGCGGGGAGACCCAGTACTTC; CDR3 protein: CASSIQGGGETQYF
clone size: .; J gene: TRBJ2-7; D gene: .; V gene: TRBV7-6; CDR3 DNA: TGTGCCAGCAGCTTAGGGGGAGACGAGCAGTACTTC; CDR3 protein: CASSLGGDEQYF
clone size: .; J gene: TRBJ2-3; D gene: .; V gene: TRBV10-1; CDR3 DNA: TGCGCCAGCAGTCCCGCGGGGGATACGCAGTATTTT; CDR3 protein: CASSPAGDTQYF
clone size: .; J gene: TRBJ2-1; D gene: TRBD2; V gene: TRBV6-1; CDR3 DNA: TGTGCCAGCAGTGAACTAGGACTAGCGGGCCAGCAGTTCTTC; CDR3 protein: CASSELGLAGQQFF
clone size: .; J gene: TRBJ1-1; D gene: .; V gene: TRBV29-1; CDR3 DNA: TGCAGCGCCAGGGTGGGACCCACTGAAGCTTTCTTT; CDR3 protein: CSARVGPTEAFF
clone size: .; J gene: TRBJ2-7; D gene: TRBD2; V gene: TRBV7-6; CDR3 DNA: TGTGCCAGCAGCTTATTTGTAGCGGGAGGGACCTACGAGCAGTACTTC; CDR3 protein: CASSLFVAGGTYEQYF
clone size: .; J gene: TRBJ2-7; D gene: .; V gene: TRBV7-3; CDR3 DNA: TGTGCCAGCAGCCCCGGGGGACTTCCTTACGAGCAGTACTTC; CDR3 protein: CASSPGGLPYEQYF
clone size: .; J gene: TRBJ2-1; D gene: .; V gene: TRBV4-1; CDR3 DNA: TGCGCCAGCAGCCAACCAGACAGGAACGGTGGTGAGCAGTTCTTC; CDR3 protein: CASSQPDRNGGEQFF
clone size: .; J gene: TRBJ2-1; D gene: TRBD2; V gene: TRBV4-3; CDR3 DNA: TGCGCCAGCAGTATCGTTCGGGAGGAAACCTACAATGAGCAGTTCTTC; CDR3 protein: CASSIVREETYNEQFF
clone size: .; J gene: TRBJ1-1; D gene: TRBD1; V gene: TRBV19; CDR3 DNA: TGTGCCAGTAGTATGGATACAGGGGTAACTGAAGCTTTCTTT; CDR3 protein: CASSMDTGVTEAFF
clone size: .; J gene: TRBJ2-5; D gene: .; V gene: TRBV5-1; CDR3 DNA: TGCGCCAGCAGCTTGTGGGGAGGCGCAGAGACCCAGTACTTC; CDR3 protein: CASSLWGGAETQYF
clone size: .; J gene: TRBJ2-2; D gene: .; V gene: TRBV28; CDR3 DNA: TGTGCCAGCATCCGCGTCAGGGCTACCGGGGAGCTGTTTTTT; CDR3 protein: CASIRVRATGELFF
clone size: .; J gene: TRBJ2-1; D gene: .; V gene: TRBV7-8; CDR3 DNA: TGTGCCAGCAGCTTAGATCTGGCTGTGCGAGAGCAGTTCTTC; CDR3 protein: CASSLDLAVREQFF
clone size: .; J gene: TRBJ2-1; D gene: .; V gene: TRBV11-3; CDR3 DNA: TGTGCCAGCAGCTTAGGATGGAGAGATCCTGAGCAGTTCTTC; CDR3 protein: CASSLGWRDPEQFF
clone size: .; J gene: TRBJ2-2; D gene: TRBD1; V gene: TRBV10-3; CDR3 DNA: TGTGCCATCAGTGGGGGGACAGGGTGGAGCACCGGGGAGCTGTTTTTT; CDR3 protein: CAISGGTGWSTGELFF
clone size: .; J gene: TRBJ1-1; D gene: .; V gene: TRBV19; CDR3 DNA: TGTGCCAGTAGTATACGGGGGATTAACACTGAAGCTTTCTTT; CDR3 protein: CASSIRGINTEAFF
clone size: once; J gene: TRBJ1-3; D gene: .; V gene: TRBV29-1; CDR3 DNA: TGCAGCGTTGACTGGGGGGAAAGAAACACCATATATTTT; CDR3 protein: CSVDWGERNTIYF
clone size: .; J gene: TRBJ1-2; D gene: .; V gene: TRBV7-2; CDR3 DNA: TGTGCCAGCAGCTTAGGAGGGAGAATCTATGGCTACACCTTC; CDR3 protein: CASSLGGRIYGYTF
clone size: .; J gene: TRBJ1-2; D gene: TRBD1; V gene: TRBV6-4; CDR3 DNA: TGTGCCAGCAGTGAGAAGACAGGGGGCAGTGGCTACACCTTC; CDR3 protein: CASSEKTGGSGYTF
clone size: .; J gene: TRBJ2-1; D gene: .; V gene: TRBV18; CDR3 DNA: TGTGCCAGCTCACCAAGGCTGTGGGACGGTGACAATGAGCAGTTCTTC; CDR3 protein: CASSPRLWDGDNEQFF
clone size: .; J gene: TRBJ2-7; D gene: TRBD1; V gene: TRBV5-5; CDR3 DNA: TGTGCCAGCAGCGTACAGGGGGGACCCTACGAGCAGTACTTC; CDR3 protein: CASSVQGGPYEQYF
clone size: .; J gene: TRBJ1-1; D gene: TRBD1; V gene: TRBV5-1; CDR3 DNA: TGCGCCAGCAGCGCCCTGACAGGGAGGAGTACTGAAGCTTTCTTT; CDR3 protein: CASSALTGRSTEAFF
clone size: .; J gene: TRBJ2-5; D gene: TRBD1; V gene: TRBV5-5; CDR3 DNA: TGTGCCAGCAGCGCACGGACAGGGGAGAGACCCCAGTACTTC; CDR3 protein: CASSARTGERPQYF
clone size: .; J gene: TRBJ2-1; D gene: .; V gene: TRBV27; CDR3 DNA: TGTGCCAGCAGTTTATTGGGGGTTGGGGCCTACAATGAGCAGTTCTTC; CDR3 protein: CASSLLGVGAYNEQFF
clone size: .; J gene: TRBJ2-2; D gene: .; V gene: TRBV9; CDR3 DNA: TGTGCCAGCAGCGTAGCGGGAGACCTCACCGGGGAGCTGTTTTTT; CDR3 protein: CASSVAGDLTGELFF